Listed below are T cell receptor beta chains from one sample, sequenced in a study of blood T cell repertoires in COVID-19. Using immunoSEQ multiplex PCR, the repertoire was profiled, and TCRdb retains in-frame clones only, with some absent. The sample holds under 300,000 clones, 75% to 90% seen once. The sequencing input was PBMCs or T cells enriched from blood (not recorded which). These receptors were collected from a woman under 30 who had recovered from COVID-19. CDR3s include the opening cysteine and the closing phenylalanine or tryptophan. D genes are given only for firm matches. Some rows mark clone size as missing; the rest say once, few, many or name a class of expanded clone.

clone_size: NA
v_call: TRBV18
j_call: TRBJ2-7
d_call: TRBD1
cdr3_nt: TGTGCCAGCTCATCTACAGGGGACGAGCAGTACTTC
cdr3_aa: CASSSTGDEQYF

clone_size: NA
v_call: TRBV5-4
j_call: TRBJ2-7
d_call: TRBD1
cdr3_nt: TGTGCCAGCAGCCAGGGGGTCTCCTACGAGCAGTACTTC
cdr3_aa: CASSQGVSYEQYF

clone_size: NA
v_call: TRBV19
j_call: TRBJ1-1
d_call: NA
cdr3_nt: TGTGCCAGTAGTCAGGGTCTGAACACTGAAGCTTTCTTT
cdr3_aa: CASSQGLNTEAFF

clone_size: NA
v_call: TRBV6-1
j_call: TRBJ1-3
d_call: NA
cdr3_nt: TGTGCCAGCAGTGAAGTAGGACTGGACTCTGGAAACACCATATATTTT
cdr3_aa: CASSEVGLDSGNTIYF

clone_size: NA
v_call: TRBV3-1/TRBV3-2
j_call: TRBJ2-1
d_call: NA
cdr3_nt: TGTGCCAGCAGCTTCAAGGGGAACAATGAGCAGTTCTTC
cdr3_aa: CASSFKGNNEQFF

clone_size: NA
v_call: TRBV2
j_call: TRBJ1-6
d_call: TRBD1
cdr3_nt: TGTGCCAGCCAACAGGGGGCAGCTAATTCACCCCTCCACTTT
cdr3_aa: CASQQGAANSPLHF

clone_size: few
v_call: TRBV7-2
j_call: TRBJ1-2
d_call: NA
cdr3_nt: TGTGCCAGCAGCTTAGCTGGCAGTGGTGGCTACACCTTC
cdr3_aa: CASSLAGSGGYTF

clone_size: NA
v_call: TRBV27
j_call: TRBJ1-1
d_call: NA
cdr3_nt: TGTGCCAGCAGCCGGTTTATGAACACTGAAGCTTTCTTT
cdr3_aa: CASSRFMNTEAFF

clone_size: NA
v_call: TRBV27
j_call: TRBJ1-2
d_call: NA
cdr3_nt: TGTGCCAGCAGTTTATTTGGCAGCGATGGCTACACCTTC
cdr3_aa: CASSLFGSDGYTF

clone_size: NA
v_call: TRBV28
j_call: TRBJ2-3
d_call: NA
cdr3_nt: TGTGCCAGCCGGGGGGCAGGCGGGGGATCCACAGATACGCAGTATTTT
cdr3_aa: CASRGAGGGSTDTQYF

clone_size: NA
v_call: TRBV6-6
j_call: TRBJ2-5
d_call: TRBD2
cdr3_nt: TGTGCCAGCAGACGCGGGGGGGCGGAGACCCAGTACTTC
cdr3_aa: CASRRGGAETQYF

clone_size: NA
v_call: TRBV2
j_call: TRBJ2-7
d_call: TRBD1
cdr3_nt: TGTGCCAGCAGTGAAGGGGGACAGCCTATCTTCTACGAGCAGTACTTC
cdr3_aa: CASSEGGQPIFYEQYF

clone_size: NA
v_call: TRBV5-1
j_call: TRBJ2-7
d_call: NA
cdr3_nt: TGCGCCAGCAGCCTAACAGGGAACGAGCAGTACTTC
cdr3_aa: CASSLTGNEQYF

clone_size: NA
v_call: TRBV5-1
j_call: TRBJ1-2
d_call: NA
cdr3_nt: TGCGCCAGCAGCTTGGGAGGCCTTACATTCTATGGCTACACCTTC
cdr3_aa: CASSLGGLTFYGYTF

clone_size: few
v_call: TRBV6-4
j_call: TRBJ1-6
d_call: TRBD1
cdr3_nt: TGTGCCAGCAGTCTACAGGGGGCAGGGAATTCACCCCTCCACTTT
cdr3_aa: CASSLQGAGNSPLHF

clone_size: NA
v_call: TRBV10-2
j_call: TRBJ2-3
d_call: NA
cdr3_nt: TGCGCCAGCAGTGATCCCGGTGAGAGCACAGATACGCAGTATTTT
cdr3_aa: CASSDPGESTDTQYF

clone_size: NA
v_call: TRBV5-1
j_call: TRBJ2-2
d_call: TRBD1
cdr3_nt: TGCGCCAGCAGCTTGGGGACAGGGGGTTCCGGGGAGCTGTTTTTT
cdr3_aa: CASSLGTGGSGELFF

clone_size: NA
v_call: TRBV9
j_call: TRBJ2-3
d_call: NA
cdr3_nt: TGTGCCAGCAGCCGAGGGACAACAAGCACAGATACGCAGTATTTT
cdr3_aa: CASSRGTTSTDTQYF

clone_size: NA
v_call: TRBV15
j_call: TRBJ2-7
d_call: TRBD2
cdr3_nt: TGTGCCACCAGCAGAGAACGGCGGGGGGCTGGGGAGCAGTACTTC
cdr3_aa: CATSRERRGAGEQYF

clone_size: NA
v_call: TRBV7-8
j_call: TRBJ1-1
d_call: TRBD1
cdr3_nt: TGTGCCAGCAGCTTAGAGGGGGCAGTCCCCACTGAAGCTTTCTTT
cdr3_aa: CASSLEGAVPTEAFF

clone_size: NA
v_call: TRBV6-1
j_call: TRBJ1-3
d_call: NA
cdr3_nt: TGTGCCAGCAGTGAACAGGACAGACTCCTCTCTGGAAACACCATATATTTT
cdr3_aa: CASSEQDRLLSGNTIYF

clone_size: NA
v_call: TRBV11-2
j_call: TRBJ1-1
d_call: NA
cdr3_nt: TGTGCCAGCAGCTTAGATCGTGCGGGGCCCCAGGAAGCTTTCTTT
cdr3_aa: CASSLDRAGPQEAFF

clone_size: NA
v_call: TRBV14
j_call: TRBJ1-3
d_call: NA
cdr3_nt: TGTGCCAGCAGCCAAGGAGGTTTACGGGACTCTGGAAACACCATATATTTT
cdr3_aa: CASSQGGLRDSGNTIYF

clone_size: NA
v_call: TRBV5-6
j_call: TRBJ2-2
d_call: NA
cdr3_nt: TGTGCCAGCAGCTATTTCATGGGGCCCGGGGAGCTGTTTTTT
cdr3_aa: CASSYFMGPGELFF

clone_size: once
v_call: TRBV5-1
j_call: TRBJ2-3
d_call: NA
cdr3_nt: TGCGCCAGCAGCTTGTTAGCCGGGGCGGGGACAGATACGCAGTATTTT
cdr3_aa: CASSLLAGAGTDTQYF

clone_size: NA
v_call: TRBV27
j_call: TRBJ2-2
d_call: TRBD1
cdr3_nt: TGTGCCAGCAGTCCGGGACAGGATACCGGGGAGCTGTTTTTT
cdr3_aa: CASSPGQDTGELFF

clone_size: NA
v_call: TRBV18
j_call: TRBJ1-1
d_call: TRBD1
cdr3_nt: TGTGCCAGCTCACTCGGGACAGGGCCCTTGAACACTGAAGCTTTCTTT
cdr3_aa: CASSLGTGPLNTEAFF

clone_size: NA
v_call: TRBV7-9
j_call: TRBJ1-5
d_call: NA
cdr3_nt: TGTGCCAGCAGCTTACTCCTAGGTCAGCCCCAGCATTTT
cdr3_aa: CASSLLLGQPQHF

clone_size: once
v_call: TRBV9
j_call: TRBJ2-7
d_call: TRBD2
cdr3_nt: TGTGCCAGCAGCCAGGCAGCTAGCGGGGCCTCCTACGAGCAGTACTTC
cdr3_aa: CASSQAASGASYEQYF

clone_size: NA
v_call: TRBV3-1/TRBV3-2
j_call: TRBJ1-2
d_call: NA
cdr3_nt: TGTGCCAGCAGCCAATTGGGGGGTCTTGGCTACACCTTC
cdr3_aa: CASSQLGGLGYTF

clone_size: NA
v_call: TRBV6-5
j_call: TRBJ2-2
d_call: NA
cdr3_nt: TGTGCCAGCAGTTACTTGGGACACCACTTGGAGCTGTTTTTT
cdr3_aa: CASSYLGHHLELFF

clone_size: NA
v_call: TRBV7-3
j_call: TRBJ2-1
d_call: TRBD2
cdr3_nt: TGTGCCAGCAGCTCGGGGGGGAGCTCCTACAATGAGCAGTTCTTC
cdr3_aa: CASSSGGSSYNEQFF

clone_size: NA
v_call: TRBV2
j_call: TRBJ1-2
d_call: NA
cdr3_nt: TGTGCCAGCAGCGTGGACAGAGCACGGGGTGGCTACACCTTC
cdr3_aa: CASSVDRARGGYTF

clone_size: NA
v_call: TRBV7-6
j_call: TRBJ2-1
d_call: TRBD2
cdr3_nt: TGTGCCAGCAGCGTCGGGACTAGAAATGAGCAGTTCTTC
cdr3_aa: CASSVGTRNEQFF

clone_size: NA
v_call: TRBV27
j_call: TRBJ2-1
d_call: NA
cdr3_nt: TGTGCCAGCCGTGTCTTGGGGGGGCCCACATACAATGAGCAGTTCTTC
cdr3_aa: CASRVLGGPTYNEQFF

clone_size: NA
v_call: TRBV6-5
j_call: TRBJ2-7
d_call: NA
cdr3_nt: TGTGCCAGCAGTATCGGGCCGGGACAACACTACGAGCAGTACTTC
cdr3_aa: CASSIGPGQHYEQYF

clone_size: NA
v_call: TRBV30
j_call: TRBJ1-1
d_call: NA
cdr3_nt: TGTGCCTGGGAACAGAATTTGAACACTGAAGCTTTCTTT
cdr3_aa: CAWEQNLNTEAFF